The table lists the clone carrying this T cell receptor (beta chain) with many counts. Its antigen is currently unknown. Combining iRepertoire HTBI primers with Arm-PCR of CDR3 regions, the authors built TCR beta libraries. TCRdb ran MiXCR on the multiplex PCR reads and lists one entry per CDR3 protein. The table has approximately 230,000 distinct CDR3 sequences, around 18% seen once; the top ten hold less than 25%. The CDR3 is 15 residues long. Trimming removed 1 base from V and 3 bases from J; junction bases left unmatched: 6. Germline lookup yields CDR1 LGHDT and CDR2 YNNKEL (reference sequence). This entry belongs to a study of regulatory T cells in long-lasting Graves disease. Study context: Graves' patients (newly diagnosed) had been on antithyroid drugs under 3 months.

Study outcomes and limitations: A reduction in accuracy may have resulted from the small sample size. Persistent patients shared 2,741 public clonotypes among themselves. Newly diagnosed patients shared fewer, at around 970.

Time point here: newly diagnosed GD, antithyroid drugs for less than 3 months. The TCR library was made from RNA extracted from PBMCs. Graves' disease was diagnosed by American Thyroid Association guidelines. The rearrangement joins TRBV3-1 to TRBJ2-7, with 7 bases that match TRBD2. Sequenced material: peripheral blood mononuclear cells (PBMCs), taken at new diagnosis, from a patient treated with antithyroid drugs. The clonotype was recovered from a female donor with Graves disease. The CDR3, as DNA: TGTGCCAGCAGCCAAGGACGCAGCGGGATCTACGAGCAGTACTTC. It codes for CASSQGRSGIYEQYF.